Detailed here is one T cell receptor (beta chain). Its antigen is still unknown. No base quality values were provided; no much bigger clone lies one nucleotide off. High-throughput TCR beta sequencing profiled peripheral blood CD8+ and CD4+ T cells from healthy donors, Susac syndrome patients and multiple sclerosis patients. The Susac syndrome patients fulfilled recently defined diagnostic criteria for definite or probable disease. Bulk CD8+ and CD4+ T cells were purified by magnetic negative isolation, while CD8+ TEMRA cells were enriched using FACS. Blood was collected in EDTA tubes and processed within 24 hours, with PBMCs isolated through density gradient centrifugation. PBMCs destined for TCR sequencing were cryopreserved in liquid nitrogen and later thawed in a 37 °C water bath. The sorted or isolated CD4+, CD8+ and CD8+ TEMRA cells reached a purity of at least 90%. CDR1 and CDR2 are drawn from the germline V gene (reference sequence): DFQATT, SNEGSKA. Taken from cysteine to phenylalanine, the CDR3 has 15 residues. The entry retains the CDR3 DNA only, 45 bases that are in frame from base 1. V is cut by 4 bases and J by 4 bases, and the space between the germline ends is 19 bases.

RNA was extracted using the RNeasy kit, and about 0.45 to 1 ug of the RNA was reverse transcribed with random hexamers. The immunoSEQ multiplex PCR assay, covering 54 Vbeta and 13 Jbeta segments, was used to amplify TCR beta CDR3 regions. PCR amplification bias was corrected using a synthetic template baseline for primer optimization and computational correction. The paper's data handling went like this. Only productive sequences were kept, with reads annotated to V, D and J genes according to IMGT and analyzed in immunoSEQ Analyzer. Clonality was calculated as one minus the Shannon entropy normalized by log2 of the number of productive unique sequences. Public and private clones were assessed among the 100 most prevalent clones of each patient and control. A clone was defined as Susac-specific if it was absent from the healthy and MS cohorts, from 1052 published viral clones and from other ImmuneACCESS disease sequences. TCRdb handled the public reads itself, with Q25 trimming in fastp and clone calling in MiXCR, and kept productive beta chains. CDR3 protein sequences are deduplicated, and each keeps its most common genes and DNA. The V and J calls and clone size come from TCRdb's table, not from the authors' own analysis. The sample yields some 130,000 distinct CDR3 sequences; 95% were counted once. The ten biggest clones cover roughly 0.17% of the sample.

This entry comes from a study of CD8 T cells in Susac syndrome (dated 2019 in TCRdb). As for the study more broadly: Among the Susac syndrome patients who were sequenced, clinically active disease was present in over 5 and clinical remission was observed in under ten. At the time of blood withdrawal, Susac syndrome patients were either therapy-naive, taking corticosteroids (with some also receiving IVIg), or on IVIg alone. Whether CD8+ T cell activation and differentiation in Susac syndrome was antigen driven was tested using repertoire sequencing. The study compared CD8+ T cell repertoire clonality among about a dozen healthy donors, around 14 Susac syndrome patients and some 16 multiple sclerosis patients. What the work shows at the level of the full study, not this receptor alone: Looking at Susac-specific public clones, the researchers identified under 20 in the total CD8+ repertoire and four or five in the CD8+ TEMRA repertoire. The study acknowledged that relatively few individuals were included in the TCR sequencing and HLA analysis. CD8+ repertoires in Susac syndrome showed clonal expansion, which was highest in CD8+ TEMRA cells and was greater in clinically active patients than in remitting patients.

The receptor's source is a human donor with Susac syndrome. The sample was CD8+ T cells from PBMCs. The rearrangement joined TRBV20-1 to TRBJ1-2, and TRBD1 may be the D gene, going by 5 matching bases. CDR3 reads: CSATRGRDAPYGYTF. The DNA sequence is TGCAGTGCTACGAGGGGCAGGGATGCCCCCTATGGCTACACCTTC.